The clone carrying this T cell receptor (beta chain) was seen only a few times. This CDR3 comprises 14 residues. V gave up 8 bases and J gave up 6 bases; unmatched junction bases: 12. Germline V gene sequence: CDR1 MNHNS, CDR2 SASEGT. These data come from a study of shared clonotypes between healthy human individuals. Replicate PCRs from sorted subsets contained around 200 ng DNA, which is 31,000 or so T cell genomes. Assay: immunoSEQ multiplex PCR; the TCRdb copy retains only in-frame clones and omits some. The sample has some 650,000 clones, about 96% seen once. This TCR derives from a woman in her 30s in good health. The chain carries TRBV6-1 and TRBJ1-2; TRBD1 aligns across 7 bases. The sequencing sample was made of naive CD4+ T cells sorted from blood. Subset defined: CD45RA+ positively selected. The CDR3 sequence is CASLPRTGLNGYTF. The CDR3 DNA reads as TGTGCCAGCCTCCCTCGGACAGGTCTCAATGGCTACACCTTC.